Below, 10 T cell receptor beta chains from the same sample are listed, as sequenced in a study of blood T cell dynamics during melanoma immunotherapy. The time point was: pre-treatment baseline. Repertoires were generated with immunoSEQ multiplex PCR, while TCRdb's copy carries only in-frame clones and drops some. In the table there are fewer than 18,000 clones, more than 70% of which are singletons. Sample: blood, taken from a patient treated with checkpoint blockade. These receptors were obtained from a human donor with melanoma.

This clone was counted between two and nine times. The chain's CDR3 is CSAVPGVGYTF. The CDR3 region has the DNA TGCAGTGCTGTACCCGGGGTTGGCTACACCTTC. The chain combines TRBV20-1 with TRBJ1-2, with D unresolved. Germline-derived CDR1 and CDR2 are DFQATT and SNEGSKA (reference sequence). V was pared by 5 bases and J by 7 bases, with 11 bases between. CDR3 length: 11 amino acids.

The rearrangement joins TRBV29-1 to TRBJ2-3; no reliable D call. Germline lookup yields CDR1 SQVTM and CDR2 ANQGSEA. There are 16 residues in the CDR3. The V and J ends lost 3 bases and 2 bases respectively, with 18 bases between them. The DNA of the CDR3 is TGCAGCGTTGAGGGCGGTGGGGTCCTAAACACAGATACGCAGTATTTT. Translating gives CSVEGGGVLNTDTQYF.

The CDR3 nucleotides read TGTGCCAGCAGCTTAGATGTCAGGGGCGGCGAGCAGTACTTC. Amino acids: CASSLDVRGGEQYF. V gene TRBV7-9 combines with J gene TRBJ2-7; maybe TRBD1 (6 bases). Trimming took off 1 base at V and 6 bases at J, with 13 bases between the two ends. This CDR3 comprises 14 residues. Germline CDR1 reads SEHNR; CDR2 reads FQNEAQ (reference sequence).

This chain links TRBV6-6 with TRBJ2-7; D might be TRBD1 (5 bases). CDR1 is MNHNY, CDR2 SVGAGI, per germline (reference sequence). CDR3 length: 14 amino acids. Trimming took off 0 bases at V and 2 bases at J, with 8 bases between the two ends. CDR3 residues: CASSYSRTTYEQYF. The CDR3 bases are TGTGCCAGCAGTTACTCTCGGACAACCTACGAGCAGTACTTC.

This chain connects TRBV9 to TRBJ2-5, with 11 bases lining up with TRBD2. This CDR3 region has 17 residues. The V segment lost 1 base and the J segment 7 bases; nucleotides outside the gene matches: 12. CDR1 SGDLS and CDR2 YYNGEE come from the germline V gene. The CDR3 DNA is TGTGCCAGCAGCGTATTTGGAGGGACTAGCGGCGATACGACCCAGTACTTC. It encodes CASSVFGGTSGDTTQYF.

V usage is TRBV6-6 and J usage is TRBJ2-7, with 8 bases that match TRBD2. CDR3 length: 14 residues. After removal of 7 bases from V and 0 bases from J, the junction contained 5 bases not matched to a gene. CDR1 is MNHNY, CDR2 SVGAGI, per germline (reference sequence). CDR3 nucleotide sequence: TGTGCCAGCATTCCGGGACTAGACTCCTACGAGCAGTACTTC. Protein sequence: CASIPGLDSYEQYF.

The V gene is TRBV6-6, the J gene TRBJ1-3; no clear D. Trimming cost V 6 bases and J 2 bases, with 8 bases left between them. Per the germline V gene, CDR1 is MNHNY and CDR2 is SVGAGI (reference sequence). CDR3 length: 13 residues. Here the CDR3 reads CASSQVAGNTIYF. DNA of the CDR3: TGTGCCAGCAGCCAGGTGGCTGGAAACACCATATATTTT.

The V gene is TRBV29-1, the J gene TRBJ1-4, with D perhaps TRBD1 (5 bases). The length of the CDR3 is 11 residues. Trimming took 3 bases from V and 13 from J, leaving 12 bases between them. Germline lookup yields CDR1 SQVTM and CDR2 ANQGSEA. DNA of the CDR3: TGCAGCGTTGATAGCGGGGGAGGACTGTTTTTT. It translates to CSVDSGGGLFF.

This clone was seen a single time. V gene TRBV29-1 combines with J gene TRBJ2-3, with unresolved D. Trimming stripped 4 bases from V and 6 bases from J, with 20 bases between. CDR3 size: 15 residues. CDR1 and CDR2 from the germline V gene are SQVTM and ANQGSEA. CDR3 DNA sequence: TGCAGCGTTGTAGAGTTGGGCAGCCTCACGGATACGCAGTATTTT. Amino acid sequence: CSVVELGSLTDTQYF.

The chain is built from TRBV2 and TRBJ2-3; weak D call: TRBD2 (6 bases). CDR1 SNHLY and CDR2 FYNNEI come from the germline V gene. This CDR3 is 14 amino acids long. V shed 4 bases and J shed 5 bases, with 13 bases lying between them. The DNA of the CDR3 is TGTGCCAGCAGTGCGGAGGGCCGGGAAGATACGCAGTATTTT. Its protein product is CASSAEGREDTQYF.